Listed here are 29 T cell receptor beta chains from one sample, sequenced in a study of post-analysis software for immune sequencing data. Regarding the study as a whole: Comparison of patients with controls showed 4 to 6 TRBV segments more frequent in patients, TRBV5-6, TRBV5-1 and TRBV20-1 among them.

Incorporated into the TCR beta cDNA libraries were unique molecular identifiers, which served to reduce PCR and sequencing biases. Each CDR3 protein gets one entry after TCRdb re-called the PCR reads with MiXCR. The table lists under 900,000 distinct CDR3 sequences, roughly 50% of them singletons, with roughly 4.4% in the top ten. No antigen has been assigned to these receptors. The sample comprised blood. These receptors came from a girl between 5 and 17 years old with multiple sclerosis.

This chain uses TRBV6-6 with TRBJ1-4; D call uncertain. This CDR3 spans 16 amino acids. CDR1 and CDR2 (germline): MNHNY, SVGAGI (reference sequence). V was pared by 6 bases and J by 4 bases, with 18 bases between. The CDR3 sequence: CASSSPAGRNNEKLFF. The CDR3 DNA sequence: TGTGCCAGCAGCTCACCAGCCGGACGGAATAATGAAAAACTGTTTTTT.

The CDR3 DNA is TGTGCCAGCAGTTTAAGGAGTGAGCAGTTCTTC. Protein sequence: CASSLRSEQFF. The rearrangement uses TRBV12-3 or TRBV12-4 and TRBJ2-1; no clear D gene. V was cut by 2 bases and J by 9 bases, with 5 bases left in between. The CDR3 consists of 11 residues.

The gene calls are TRBV12-3 or TRBV12-4 and TRBJ2-7; no clear D. Trimming took 6 bases from V and 6 from J, leaving 18 bases between them. The CDR3 contains 14 residues. The CDR3 nucleotides read TGTGCCAGCAGCCCTCGAGCAACGGCCTCCGAGCAGTACTTC. Its protein product is CASSPRATASEQYF.

This sequence joins TRBV5-1 and TRBJ2-7; TRBD1 or TRBD2 may be the D gene (6 bases each). The germline gives CDR1 SGHRS, CDR2 YFSETQ. There are 15 residues in the CDR3. Trimming removed 4 bases at V and 0 bases at J, with 14 bases between. CDR3 sequence: CASSGGTLVSYEQYF. The CDR3 DNA reads TGCGCCAGCAGCGGGGGGACATTAGTCTCCTACGAGCAGTACTTC.

This clonotype was counted a few times. The chain links TRBV7-3 to TRBJ2-1; 10 positions match TRBD2. J gave up 4 bases and V 3 bases, and 3 bases lay outside the gene matches. The CDR3 runs to 15 residues. Germline V CDR1 and CDR2: SGHTA, FQGTGA. The CDR3 reads CASSFTSGMYNEQFF. DNA for the CDR3: TGTGCCAGCAGCTTCACTAGCGGGATGTACAATGAGCAGTTCTTC.

The chain has TRBV5-1 and TRBJ2-1; 9 bases are a match to TRBD2. The CDR3 loop spans 15 amino acids. The germline V gene encodes CDR1 SGHRS and CDR2 YFSETQ. V was pared by 3 bases and J by 7 bases, with 8 bases of the junction left unmatched. In DNA form, the CDR3 reads TGCGCCAGCAGCTCGGGTGCTAGCGGGGCTAATGAGCAGTTCTTC. Translation: CASSSGASGANEQFF.

The chain is built from TRBV10-3 and TRBJ2-5; D uncertain. The germline V gene has CDR1 ENHRY and CDR2 SYGVKD. This CDR3 spans 15 amino acids. V lost 4 bases and J 1 base, leaving 13 bases between the germline ends. The CDR3 nucleotides read TGTGCCATCAGTGGGTCAGGCCTGGGCCAAGAGACCCAGTACTTC. As protein: CAISGSGLGQETQYF.

The V and J genes are TRBV3-1 and TRBJ2-7; 11 nucleotides agree with TRBD2. In germline, CDR1 is LGHDT, CDR2 YNNKEL (reference sequence). J lost 1 base, V lost 0 bases, and 14 bases had no gene match. CDR3 size: 20 residues. The CDR3 DNA reads as TGTGCCAGCAGCCAAGATGGGTGGAGGCCTAGCGGGGGGTTATCCTACGAGCAGTACTTC. It specifies CASSQDGWRPSGGLSYEQYF.

The chain links TRBV7-9 to TRBJ1-2, with D unresolved. Per the germline V gene, CDR1 is SEHNR and CDR2 is FQNEAQ (reference sequence). CDR3 length: 13 residues. V lost 5 bases, J lost 7 bases, and 14 bases lay in between. CDR3 DNA: TGTGCCAGCAGCCTCGAGAGGGCTGGTGGCTACACCTTC. It is translated as CASSLERAGGYTF.

The chain joins TRBV6-1 to TRBJ2-7, with D possibly TRBD2 on 6 matching bases. In germline, CDR1 is MNHNS, CDR2 SASEGT. V dropped 4 bases and J dropped 3 bases, with 16 bases sitting between them. The CDR3 is 15 amino acids. The CDR3 sequence: CASSATGLVNYEQYF. The CDR3 region has the DNA TGTGCCAGCAGTGCCACGGGACTGGTGAACTACGAGCAGTACTTC.

The chain uses TRBV7-9 and TRBJ2-1; 7 nucleotides agree with TRBD1. Germline CDR1 is SEHNR and CDR2 is FQNEAQ (reference sequence). The CDR3 covers 13 residues. Germline trimming cut 5 bases from V and 4 bases from J; bases unmatched to any gene: 2. CDR3 sequence reads: CASSPGQYNEQFF. CDR3 nucleotides: TGTGCCAGCAGCCCGGGACAGTACAATGAGCAGTTCTTC.

The V gene is TRBV27, the J gene TRBJ1-2; D is perhaps TRBD1 (6 bases). V was pared by 5 bases and J by 6 bases, with 19 bases between. Germline CDR1 is MNHEY and CDR2 is SMNVEV (reference sequence). This CDR3 contains 15 residues. CDR3 amino acids: CASSDGQIYSDGYTF. The DNA for the CDR3 is TGTGCCAGCAGTGACGGACAGATTTATAGCGATGGCTACACCTTC.

J is TRBJ1-5 and V is TRBV6-2 or TRBV6-3; D unresolved. Germline assignment: CDR1 MNHEY and CDR2 SVGEGT. The CDR3 runs to 15 residues. Trimming pared 0 bases from V and 5 bases from J, leaving 11 bases between. CDR3 nucleotides: TGTGCCAGCAGTTACTCGACCACCGGGCATCAGCCCCAGCATTTT. The encoded protein is CASSYSTTGHQPQHF.

CDR3 in amino acids: CASSQGSGYRYGYTF. CDR3 bases: TGTGCCAGCAGCCAAGGATCAGGGTATCGATATGGCTACACCTTC. V and J are TRBV3-1 and TRBJ1-2; weak D call: TRBD1 (5 bases). In germline, CDR1 is LGHDT, CDR2 YNNKEL (reference sequence). The CDR3 loop spans 15 amino acids. V was cut by 1 base and J by 5 bases, with 14 bases left in between.

This clonotype was counted only a few times. V and J are TRBV29-1 and TRBJ2-7, with 9 bases aligning to TRBD1. V shed 6 bases and J 2 bases; nucleotides not matched to a gene: 11. CDR3 length equals 15 residues. Germline CDR1 and CDR2: SQVTM and ANQGSEA. Here the CDR3 reads CSVRTGTGKPYEQYF. The CDR3, as DNA: TGCAGCGTAAGAACCGGGACAGGGAAACCCTACGAGCAGTACTTC.

The chain employs TRBV7-3 and TRBJ2-1; no definite D call. The CDR3 runs to 13 residues. Trimming stripped 0 bases from V and 9 bases from J, with 9 bases between. Germline CDR1 reads SGHTA; CDR2 reads FQGTGA. CDR3 in amino acids: CASSLTLGGEQFF. CDR3 DNA sequence: TGTGCCAGCAGCTTAACGTTAGGTGGTGAGCAGTTCTTC.

The chain uses TRBV29-1 and TRBJ1-1; D may be TRBD1 (5 bases). CDR3 length: 13 amino acids. V was pared by 7 bases and J by 2 bases, with 14 bases between. The germline CDR1 and CDR2 sequences are SQVTM and ANQGSEA. The CDR3 DNA reads TGCAGCGCTGACCCCGGGACCAACACTGAAGCTTTCTTT. Translating it yields CSADPGTNTEAFF.

The chain links TRBV3-1 to TRBJ1-2; no firm D call. The CDR3 loop spans 18 amino acids. Germline CDR1 is LGHDT and CDR2 is YNNKEL (reference sequence). Deletions cut 0 bases from V and 8 bases from J, with 25 bases between. CDR3 sequence: CASSQEFPGQLPTTGYTF. The CDR3 DNA reads TGTGCCAGCAGCCAAGAGTTTCCAGGTCAGTTGCCGACGACAGGCTACACCTTC.

J is TRBJ2-3 and V is TRBV6-2 or TRBV6-3, with 10 bases matching TRBD2. This CDR3 region has 14 residues. J lost 6 bases, V lost 7 bases, and 7 bases had no gene match. CDR1 is MNHEY, CDR2 SVGEGT, per germline. As DNA, the CDR3 is TGTGCCAGCAAAAATAGCGGGGGGTCTGATACGCAGTATTTT. This sequence encodes CASKNSGGSDTQYF.

The gene calls are TRBV6-6 and TRBJ2-4; unclear D gene. Germline CDR1 MNHNY, CDR2 SVGAGI (reference sequence). CDR3 length: 15 residues. The V and J ends lost 3 bases and 0 bases respectively, with 9 bases between them. CDR3 amino acids: CASSYESLAKNIQYF. The CDR3 DNA reads as TGTGCCAGCAGTTATGAGTCGCTAGCCAAAAACATTCAGTACTTC.

The sample holds a few counts of this clonotype. The chain has TRBV12-5 and TRBJ1-1; D might be TRBD1 (6 bases). Trimming pared 3 bases from V and 6 bases from J, leaving 14 bases between. CDR1 and CDR2 from the germline V gene are LGHNT and FRNRAP. This CDR3 region has 14 residues. The CDR3: CASGFGQLLSEAFF. The CDR3 nucleotides are TGTGCTAGTGGTTTTGGACAGCTCTTATCTGAAGCTTTCTTT. The whole variable domain, filled in from reference TRBV12-5 and TRBJ1-1, reads DARVTQTPRHKVTEMGQEVTMRCQPILGHNTVFWYRQTMMQGLELLAYFRNRAPLDDSGMPKDRFSAEMPDATLATLKIQPSEPRDSAVYFCASGFGQLLSEAFFGQGTRLTVV.

The V call is TRBV7-8, the J call TRBJ2-6; no clear D gene. V lost 7 bases to trimming and J lost 1 base, with 8 bases between them. CDR3 length: 14 residues. Germline loops: CDR1 SGHVS, CDR2 FQNEAQ. CDR3 amino acids: CASKGRSGANVLTF. CDR3 DNA: TGTGCCAGCAAGGGCCGTTCTGGGGCCAACGTCCTGACTTTC.

For this clonotype: One junction end does not reproduce the germline sequence, and a read error may be involved. The chain links TRBV6-2 or TRBV6-3 to TRBJ2-5, with TRBD1 identical over 9 bases. Germline values: CDR1 MNHEY, CDR2 SVGEGT. CDR3 length equals 13 residues. The chain's CDR3 is CAGRPTGGETQYF. The CDR3 DNA is TGTGCCGGCAGACCGACAGGGGGAGAGACCCAGTACTTC.

The rearrangement links TRBV12-3 or TRBV12-4 to TRBJ2-3; maybe TRBD1 (6 bases). Between the trimmed V and J ends, which lost 7 bases and 5 bases, there was a span of 16 bases. This CDR3 contains 14 residues. This CDR3 is CASNRARTEDTQYF. For the CDR3, the DNA is TGTGCCAGCAATCGAGCGAGGACAGAAGATACGCAGTATTTT.

The chain couples TRBV18 to TRBJ2-5, with D perhaps matching TRBD2 (5 bases). Germline CDR1 and CDR2: KGHSH and LQKENI. The CDR3 loop spans 14 amino acids. Trimming removed 3 bases from V and 3 bases from J, with 11 bases in between. CDR3 sequence (DNA): TGTGCCAGCTCACCGGGGAGACAAGAAGAGACCCAGTACTTC. Translation gives CASSPGRQEETQYF.

This clonotype appeared a single time. This chain uses TRBV12-3 or TRBV12-4 with TRBJ1-2, with D perhaps TRBD1 (6 bases). Trimming shortened V by 5 bases and J by 3 bases, and 13 bases separated the two germline ends. The CDR3 spans 14 residues. The CDR3 DNA follows: TGTGCCAGCAGTCGACAGGTAGTGGACTATGGCTACACCTTC. Amino acids: CASSRQVVDYGYTF.

The chain employs TRBV2 and TRBJ2-3, with D possibly being TRBD2 (6 bases). Trimming removed 3 bases from V and 0 bases from J, with 16 bases in between. The CDR3 runs to 17 residues. CDR1 and CDR2 from the germline V gene are SNHLY and FYNNEI. The CDR3 DNA sequence: TGTGCCAGCAGTGACCTATGGCTAGCGATTAGCACAGATACGCAGTATTTT. It translates to CASSDLWLAISTDTQYF.

The genes are TRBV20-1 and TRBJ2-6; possible D gene TRBD2, 5 bases. V was clipped by 6 bases and J by 4 bases, with 10 bases between them. Germline CDR1 is DFQATT and CDR2 is SNEGSKA (reference sequence). This CDR3 contains 13 residues. CDR3 bases: TGCAGTGCCCTGATAGCGGGGGCCAACGTCCTGACTTTC. It is translated as CSALIAGANVLTF.

The chain uses TRBV5-1 and TRBJ2-7, with 7 bases identical to TRBD1. The CDR3 runs 15 residues. Germline CDR1 is SGHRS and CDR2 is YFSETQ. V trimming: 4 bases; J trimming: 2 bases; junction bases outside the gene matches: 9. CDR3 in amino acids: CASSATTGDAYEQYF. CDR3 DNA: TGCGCCAGCAGCGCCACTACAGGGGACGCCTACGAGCAGTACTTC. Together with reference TRBV5-1 and TRBJ2-7, the CDR3 gives the full variable domain: KAGVTQTPRYLIKTRGQQVTLSCSPISGHRSVSWYQQTPGQGLQFLFEYFSETQRNKGNFPGRFSGRQFSNSRSEMNVSTLELGDSALYLCASSATTGDAYEQYFGPGTRLTVT.